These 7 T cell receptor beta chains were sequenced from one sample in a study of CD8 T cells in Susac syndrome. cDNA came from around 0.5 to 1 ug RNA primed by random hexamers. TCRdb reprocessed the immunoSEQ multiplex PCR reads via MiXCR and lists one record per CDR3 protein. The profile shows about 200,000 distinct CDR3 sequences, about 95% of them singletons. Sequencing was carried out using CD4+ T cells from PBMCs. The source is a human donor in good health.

The CDR3 is CASGSGITSLGDEQFF. CDR3 sequence (DNA): TGTGCCAGCGGAAGCGGGATCACATCTTTGGGCGATGAGCAGTTCTTC. The rearrangement links TRBV12-3 or TRBV12-4 to TRBJ2-1, with 7 bases aligning to TRBD2. With 8 bases clipped from V and 8 bases from J, the junction kept 18 bases outside the gene matches. The CDR3 is made up of 16 amino acids.

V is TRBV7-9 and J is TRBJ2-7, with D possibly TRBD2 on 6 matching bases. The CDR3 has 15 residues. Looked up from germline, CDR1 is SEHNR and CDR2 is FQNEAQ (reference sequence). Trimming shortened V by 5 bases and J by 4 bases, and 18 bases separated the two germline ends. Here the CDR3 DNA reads TGTGCCAGCAGCCGCGGGGCCGCCCCCGATTACGAGCAGTACTTC. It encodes CASSRGAAPDYEQYF.

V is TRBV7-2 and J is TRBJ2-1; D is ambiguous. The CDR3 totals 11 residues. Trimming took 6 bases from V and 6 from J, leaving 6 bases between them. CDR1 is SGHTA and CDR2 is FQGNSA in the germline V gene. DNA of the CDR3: TGTGCCAGCAGACGTATCAATGAGCAGTTCTTC. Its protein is CASRRINEQFF. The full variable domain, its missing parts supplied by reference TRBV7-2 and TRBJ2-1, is GAGVSQSPSNKVTEKGKDVELRCDPISGHTALYWYRQSLGQGLEFLIYFQGNSAPDKSGLPSDRFSAERTGGSVSTLTIQRTQQEDSAVYLCASRRINEQFFGPGTRLTVL.

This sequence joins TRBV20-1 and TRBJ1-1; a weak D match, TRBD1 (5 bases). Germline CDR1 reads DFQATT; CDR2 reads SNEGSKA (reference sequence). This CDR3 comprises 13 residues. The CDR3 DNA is TGCAGAGCTCAGGGACCGGCGAACACTGAAGCTTTCTTT. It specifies CRAQGPANTEAFF.

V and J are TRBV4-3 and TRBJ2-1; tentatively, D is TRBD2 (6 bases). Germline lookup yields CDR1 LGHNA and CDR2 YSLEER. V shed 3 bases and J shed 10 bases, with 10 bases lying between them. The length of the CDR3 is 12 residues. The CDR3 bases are TGCGCCAGCAGCCAGGCCGCGGGGGAGCAGTTCTTC. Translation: CASSQAAGEQFF.

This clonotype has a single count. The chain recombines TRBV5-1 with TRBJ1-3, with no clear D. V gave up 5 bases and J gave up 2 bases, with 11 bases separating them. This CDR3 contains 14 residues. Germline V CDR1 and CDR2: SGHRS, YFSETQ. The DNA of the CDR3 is TGCGCCAGCAGATGGGAACCGACTGGAAACACCATATATTTT. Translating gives CASRWEPTGNTIYF. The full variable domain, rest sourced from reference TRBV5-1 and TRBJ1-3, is KAGVTQTPRYLIKTRGQQVTLSCSPISGHRSVSWYQQTPGQGLQFLFEYFSETQRNKGNFPGRFSGRQFSNSRSEMNVSTLELGDSALYLCASRWEPTGNTIYFGEGSWLTVV.

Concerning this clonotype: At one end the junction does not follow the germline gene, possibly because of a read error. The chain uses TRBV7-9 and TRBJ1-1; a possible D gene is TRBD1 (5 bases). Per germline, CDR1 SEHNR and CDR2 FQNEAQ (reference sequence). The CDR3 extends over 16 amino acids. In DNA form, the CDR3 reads TGTGCCAGCCTGTCCCTCGGTGGGGCCTGGGAGGATGGCCTGAACTTT. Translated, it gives CASLSLGGAWEDGLNF.